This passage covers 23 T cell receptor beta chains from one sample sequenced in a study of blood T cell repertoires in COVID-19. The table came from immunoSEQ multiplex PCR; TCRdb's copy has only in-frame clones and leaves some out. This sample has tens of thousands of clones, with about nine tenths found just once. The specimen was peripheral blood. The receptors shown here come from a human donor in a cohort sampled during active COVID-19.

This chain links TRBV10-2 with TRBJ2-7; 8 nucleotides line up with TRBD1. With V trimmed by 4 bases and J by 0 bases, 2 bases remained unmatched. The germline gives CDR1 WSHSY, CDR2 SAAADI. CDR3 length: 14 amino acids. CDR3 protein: CASSGDRSSYEQYF. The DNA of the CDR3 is TGCGCCAGCAGTGGGGACAGGAGCTCCTACGAGCAGTACTTC.

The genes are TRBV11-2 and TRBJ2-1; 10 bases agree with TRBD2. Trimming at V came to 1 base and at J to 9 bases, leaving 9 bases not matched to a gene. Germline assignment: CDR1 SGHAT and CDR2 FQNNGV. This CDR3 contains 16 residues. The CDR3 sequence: CASSLGASGRGIEQFF. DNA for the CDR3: TGTGCCAGCAGCTTAGGCGCTAGCGGGAGAGGAATTGAGCAGTTCTTC.

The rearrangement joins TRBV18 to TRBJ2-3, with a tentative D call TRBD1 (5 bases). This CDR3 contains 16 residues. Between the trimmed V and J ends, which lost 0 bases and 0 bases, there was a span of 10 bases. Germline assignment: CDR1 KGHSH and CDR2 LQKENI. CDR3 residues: CASSPPMTASTDTQYF. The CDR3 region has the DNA TGTGCCAGCTCACCACCTATGACAGCTAGCACAGATACGCAGTATTTT. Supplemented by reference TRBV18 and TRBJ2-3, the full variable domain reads NAGVMQNPRHLVRRRGQEARLRCSPMKGHSHVYWYRQLPEEGLKFMVYLQKENIIDESGMPKERFSAEFPKEGPSILRIQQVVRGDSAAYFCASSPPMTASTDTQYFGPGTRLTVL.

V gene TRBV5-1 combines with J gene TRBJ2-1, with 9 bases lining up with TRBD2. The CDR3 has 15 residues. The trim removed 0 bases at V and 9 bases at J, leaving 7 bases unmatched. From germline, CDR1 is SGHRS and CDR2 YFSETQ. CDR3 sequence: CASSLATSGPGEQFF. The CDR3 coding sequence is TGCGCCAGCAGCTTGGCGACTAGCGGTCCGGGTGAGCAGTTCTTC. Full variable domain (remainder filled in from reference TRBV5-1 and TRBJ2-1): KAGVTQTPRYLIKTRGQQVTLSCSPISGHRSVSWYQQTPGQGLQFLFEYFSETQRNKGNFPGRFSGRQFSNSRSEMNVSTLELGDSALYLCASSLATSGPGEQFFGPGTRLTVL.

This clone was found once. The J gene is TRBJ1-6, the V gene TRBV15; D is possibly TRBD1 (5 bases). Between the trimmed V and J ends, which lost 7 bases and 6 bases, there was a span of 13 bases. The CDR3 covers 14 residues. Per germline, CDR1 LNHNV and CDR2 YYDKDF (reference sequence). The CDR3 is CATKSGLANSPLHF. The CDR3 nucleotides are TGTGCCACCAAGTCAGGGTTGGCTAATTCACCCCTCCACTTT.

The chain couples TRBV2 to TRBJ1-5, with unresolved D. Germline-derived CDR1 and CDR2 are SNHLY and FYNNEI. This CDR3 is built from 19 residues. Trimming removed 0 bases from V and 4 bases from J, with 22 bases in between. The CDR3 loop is CASSEALGGKRPRNQPQHF. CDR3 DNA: TGTGCCAGCAGTGAAGCGCTAGGAGGGAAAAGGCCTCGGAATCAGCCCCAGCATTTT.

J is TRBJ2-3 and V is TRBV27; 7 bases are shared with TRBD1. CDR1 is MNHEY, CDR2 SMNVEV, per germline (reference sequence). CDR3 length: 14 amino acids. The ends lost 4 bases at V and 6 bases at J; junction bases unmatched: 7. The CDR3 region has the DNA TGTGCCAGCAGTTCCGGTTACAGGGGCGATACGCAGTATTTT. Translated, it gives CASSSGYRGDTQYF.

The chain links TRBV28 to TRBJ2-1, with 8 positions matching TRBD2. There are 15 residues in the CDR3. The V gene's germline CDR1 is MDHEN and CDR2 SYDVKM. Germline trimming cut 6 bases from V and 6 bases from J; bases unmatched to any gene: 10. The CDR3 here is CASSRLAPTGNEQFF. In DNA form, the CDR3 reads TGTGCCAGCAGCCGACTAGCGCCCACGGGCAATGAGCAGTTCTTC.

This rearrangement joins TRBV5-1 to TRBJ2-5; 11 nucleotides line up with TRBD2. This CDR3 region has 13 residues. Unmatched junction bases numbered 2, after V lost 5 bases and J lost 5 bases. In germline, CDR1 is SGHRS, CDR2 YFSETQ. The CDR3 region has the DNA TGCGCCAGCAGTAGCGGGGGGGCGGAGACCCAGTACTTC. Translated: CASSSGGAETQYF.

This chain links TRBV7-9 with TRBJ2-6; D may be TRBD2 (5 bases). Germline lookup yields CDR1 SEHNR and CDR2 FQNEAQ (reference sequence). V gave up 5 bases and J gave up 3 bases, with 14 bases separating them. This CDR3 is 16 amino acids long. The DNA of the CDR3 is TGTGCCAGCAGCCATACCGGGGTACTTGGGGCCAACGTCCTGACTTTC. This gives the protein CASSHTGVLGANVLTF.

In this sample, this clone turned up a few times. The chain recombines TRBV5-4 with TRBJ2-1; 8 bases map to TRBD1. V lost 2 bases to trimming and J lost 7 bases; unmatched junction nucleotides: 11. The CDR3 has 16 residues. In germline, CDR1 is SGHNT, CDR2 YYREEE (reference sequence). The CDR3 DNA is TGTGCCAGCAGCTTTGACGCAGGGGGCTCAGGGAATGAGCAGTTCTTC. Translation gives CASSFDAGGSGNEQFF.

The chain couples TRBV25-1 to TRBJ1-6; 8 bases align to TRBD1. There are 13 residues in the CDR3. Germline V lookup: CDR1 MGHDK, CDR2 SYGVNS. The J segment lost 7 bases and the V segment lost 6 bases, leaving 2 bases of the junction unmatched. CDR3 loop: CASRDRANSPLHF. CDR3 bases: TGTGCCAGCAGGGACAGGGCCAATTCACCCCTCCACTTT.

CDR3 DNA: TGTGCCAGCAGCCGGGACCGGGACATAGCGGGAGTCGGTGAGCAGTACTTC. Translation: CASSRDRDIAGVGEQYF. The rearrangement uses TRBV4-2 and TRBJ2-7, with 9 bases that match TRBD2. V dropped 4 bases and J dropped 7; count of bases not matched to a gene: 17. The CDR3 has 17 residues. Germline values: CDR1 LGHNA, CDR2 YNFKEQ.

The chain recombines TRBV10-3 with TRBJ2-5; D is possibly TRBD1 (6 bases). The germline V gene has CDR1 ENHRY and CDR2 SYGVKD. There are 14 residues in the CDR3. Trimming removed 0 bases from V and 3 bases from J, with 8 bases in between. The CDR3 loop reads CAISESAGEETQYF. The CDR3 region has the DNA TGTGCCATCAGTGAGTCGGCAGGGGAAGAGACCCAGTACTTC.

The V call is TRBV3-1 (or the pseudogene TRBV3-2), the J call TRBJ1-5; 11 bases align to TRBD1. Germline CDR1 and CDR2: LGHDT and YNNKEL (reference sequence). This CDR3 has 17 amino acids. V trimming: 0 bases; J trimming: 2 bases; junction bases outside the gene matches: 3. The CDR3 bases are TGTGCCAGCAGCCAAGATCTGGGACAGGGGGGCAATCAGCCCCAGCATTTT. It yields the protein CASSQDLGQGGNQPQHF.

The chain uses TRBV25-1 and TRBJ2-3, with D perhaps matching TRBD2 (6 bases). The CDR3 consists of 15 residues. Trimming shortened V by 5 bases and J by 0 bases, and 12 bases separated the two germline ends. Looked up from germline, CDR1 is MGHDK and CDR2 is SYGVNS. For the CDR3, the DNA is TGTGCCAGCAGTCAGTTCAGCGGGAGCACAGATACGCAGTATTTT. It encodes CASSQFSGSTDTQYF.

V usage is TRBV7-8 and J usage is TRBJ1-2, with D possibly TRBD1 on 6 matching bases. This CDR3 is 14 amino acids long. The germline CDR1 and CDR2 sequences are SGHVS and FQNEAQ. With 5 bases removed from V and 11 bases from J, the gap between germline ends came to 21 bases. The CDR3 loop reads CASSPQVQGISYTF. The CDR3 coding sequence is TGTGCCAGCAGCCCCCAGGTACAGGGCATATCATACACCTTC.

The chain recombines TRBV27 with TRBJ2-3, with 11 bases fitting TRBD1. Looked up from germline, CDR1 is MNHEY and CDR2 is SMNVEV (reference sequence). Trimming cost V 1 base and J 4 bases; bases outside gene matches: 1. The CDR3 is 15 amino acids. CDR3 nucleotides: TGTGCCAGCAGTTTATGGACAGGGGGCGCAGATACGCAGTATTTT. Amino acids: CASSLWTGGADTQYF.

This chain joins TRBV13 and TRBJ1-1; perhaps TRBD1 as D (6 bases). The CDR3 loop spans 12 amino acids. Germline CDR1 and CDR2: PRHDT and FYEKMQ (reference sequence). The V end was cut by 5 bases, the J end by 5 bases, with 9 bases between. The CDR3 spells CASSNRVTEAFF. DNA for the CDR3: TGTGCCAGCAGCAACAGGGTTACTGAAGCTTTCTTT. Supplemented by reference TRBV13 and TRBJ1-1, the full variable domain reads AAGVIQSPRHLIKEKRETATLKCYPIPRHDTVYWYQQGPGQDPQFLISFYEKMQSDKGSIPDRFSAQQFSDYHSELNMSSLELGDSALYFCASSNRVTEAFFGQGTRLTVV.

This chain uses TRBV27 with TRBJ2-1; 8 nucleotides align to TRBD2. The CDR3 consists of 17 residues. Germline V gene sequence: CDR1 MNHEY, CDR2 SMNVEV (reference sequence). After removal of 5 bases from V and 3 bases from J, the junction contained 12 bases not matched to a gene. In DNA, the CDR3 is TGTGCCAGCAGTCCGCTCCGCACTAGCGGTTTCTACAATGAGCAGTTCTTC. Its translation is CASSPLRTSGFYNEQFF.

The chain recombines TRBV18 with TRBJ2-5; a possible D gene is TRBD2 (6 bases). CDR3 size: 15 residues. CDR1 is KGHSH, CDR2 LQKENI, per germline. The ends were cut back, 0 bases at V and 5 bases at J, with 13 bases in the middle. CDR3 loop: CASSPPAKRGETQYF. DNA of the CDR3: TGTGCCAGCTCACCACCGGCCAAACGGGGGGAGACCCAGTACTTC.

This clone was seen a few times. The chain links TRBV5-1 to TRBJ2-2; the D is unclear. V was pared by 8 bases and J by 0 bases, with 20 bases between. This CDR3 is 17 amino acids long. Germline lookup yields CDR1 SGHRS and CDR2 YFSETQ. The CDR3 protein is CARPLPYSSANTGELFF. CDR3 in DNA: TGCGCCAGGCCGCTCCCTTACTCATCGGCGAACACCGGGGAGCTGTTTTTT. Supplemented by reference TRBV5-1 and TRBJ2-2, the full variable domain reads KAGVTQTPRYLIKTRGQQVTLSCSPISGHRSVSWYQQTPGQGLQFLFEYFSETQRNKGNFPGRFSGRQFSNSRSEMNVSTLELGDSALYLCARPLPYSSANTGELFFGEGSRLTVL.

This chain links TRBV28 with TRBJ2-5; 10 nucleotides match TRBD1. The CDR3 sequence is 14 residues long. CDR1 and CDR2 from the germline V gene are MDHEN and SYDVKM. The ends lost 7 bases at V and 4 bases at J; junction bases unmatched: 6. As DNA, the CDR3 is TGTGCCAGCAAGACAGGGGGCCAGGGAGAGACCCAGTACTTC. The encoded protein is CASKTGGQGETQYF.